A single sample gave rise to the 14 T cell receptor beta chains below, sequenced in a study of CD8+ T cells in alopecia areata (dated by TCRdb to between 2017 and 2018). The library was prepared using the immunoSEQ multiplex PCR assay. RNA was extracted from all samples and reverse transcribed into cDNA, which served as template for TCR sequencing. TCRdb's version of the immuneACCESS table is confined to in-frame rearrangements and falls short of the full clone set. An unresolved V gene accounts for under half of the shortfall where checked; the remainder is of unknown origin. Present in this sample are 100,000 to 150,000 clones, around three fifths of which were seen just once. The ten largest clones capture 4.5% of the sample. In the paper's terms, the time point label means: baseline before oral tofacitinib. The sequenced sample was CD4+ T cells sorted from blood, obtained at week 0. These receptors came from a human donor with alopecia areata.

The chain is built from TRBV9 and TRBJ1-1; D gene uncertain. The V end was cut by 0 bases, the J end by 1 base, with 7 bases between. CDR1 SGDLS and CDR2 YYNGEE come from the germline V gene. This CDR3 has 14 amino acids. The CDR3 DNA reads TGTGCCAGCAGCGTAGAGGTGAGGAACACTGAAGCTTTCTTT. This codes for CASSVEVRNTEAFF.

The chain carries TRBV25-1 and TRBJ2-1; D is perhaps TRBD1 (5 bases). V was clipped by 4 bases and J by 6 bases, with 13 bases between them. Germline V lookup: CDR1 MGHDK, CDR2 SYGVNS. The CDR3 has 14 residues. As DNA, the CDR3 is TGTGCCAGCAGTGTTCCAGGGCCCATCAATGAGCAGTTCTTC. Residues: CASSVPGPINEQFF.

This rearrangement joins TRBV5-1 to TRBJ2-2; TRBD1 or TRBD2 may be the D gene (5 bases each). CDR1 and CDR2 from the germline V gene are SGHRS and YFSETQ. The V and J ends lost 3 bases and 6 bases respectively, with 9 bases between them. This CDR3 region has 13 residues. The CDR3 DNA follows: TGCGCCAGCAGCTGGGGACCGGCCGGGGAGCTGTTTTTT. It specifies CASSWGPAGELFF.

The gene calls are TRBV9 and TRBJ1-1; a possible D gene is TRBD1 (6 bases). Germline CDR1 reads SGDLS; CDR2 reads YYNGEE. V was pared by 0 bases and J by 0 bases, with 12 bases between. CDR3 length: 16 residues. The CDR3 DNA is TGTGCCAGCAGCGTAGCTACAGGGCTCATGAACACTGAAGCTTTCTTT. The encoded protein is CASSVATGLMNTEAFF.

The chain uses TRBV4-2 and TRBJ2-7, with TRBD2 matching over 7 bases. Germline V gene data show CDR1 as LGHNA and CDR2 as YNFKEQ. Germline trimming cut 4 bases from V and 6 bases from J; bases unmatched to any gene: 9. CDR3 size: 14 residues. CDR3 sequence (DNA): TGTGCCAGCAGCCGGGCGGGAGCAAGGGGCGAGCAGTACTTC. This gives the protein CASSRAGARGEQYF.

V and J are TRBV7-7 and TRBJ2-1; 13 nucleotides line up with TRBD2. This CDR3 has 15 residues. The trim removed 5 bases at V and 7 bases at J, leaving 5 bases unmatched. Germline V lookup: CDR1 SSHAT, CDR2 FNYEAQ (reference sequence). CDR3 nucleotide sequence: TGTGCCAGCAGCCCTGGACTAGCGGGAGTTAATGAGCAGTTCTTC. Translated, it gives CASSPGLAGVNEQFF.

This chain connects TRBV7-3 to TRBJ2-1; 9 nucleotides match TRBD2. Unmatched junction bases numbered 9, after V lost 4 bases and J lost 8 bases. The germline V gene encodes CDR1 SGHTA and CDR2 FQGTGA. The CDR3 contains 15 residues. Written as DNA, the CDR3 is TGTGCCAGCAGCTCCGGACTAGCGCTAAGGGATGAGCAGTTCTTC. It is translated as CASSSGLALRDEQFF.

The chain has TRBV5-6 and TRBJ1-6; D is ambiguous. There are 19 residues in the CDR3. The V gene lost 0 bases and the J gene lost 0 bases, with 16 bases spanning the gap. Germline V CDR1 and CDR2: SGHDT, YYEEEE. CDR3 sequence reads: CASSLGTQPGSSYNSPLHF. CDR3 DNA sequence: TGTGCCAGCAGCTTGGGGACGCAGCCAGGTAGCTCCTATAATTCACCCCTCCACTTT.

This chain connects TRBV7-3 to TRBJ2-3; a possible D gene is TRBD1 (5 bases). With 4 bases removed from V and 2 bases from J, the gap between germline ends came to 10 bases. CDR1 is SGHTA and CDR2 is FQGTGA in the germline V gene. This CDR3 region has 14 residues. Here the CDR3 DNA reads TGTGCCAGCAGCTCTTCGACAGCCACAGATACGCAGTATTTT. It specifies CASSSSTATDTQYF.

A single count supports this clone. The chain's CDR3 is CASSRDRVGSYGYTF. DNA for the CDR3: TGTGCCAGCAGCCGCGACAGGGTGGGATCGTATGGCTACACCTTC. The chain uses TRBV7-2 and TRBJ1-2; 7 nucleotides agree with TRBD1. V lost 5 bases and J lost 5; bases outside the gene matches: 11. The CDR3 length is 15 residues. The germline V gene has CDR1 SGHTA and CDR2 FQGNSA.

This clone was counted once. The chain carries TRBV6-5 and TRBJ2-3, with no clear D. The CDR3 covers 11 residues. Looked up from germline, CDR1 is MNHEY and CDR2 is SVGAGI. V lost 6 bases and J 6 bases, leaving 7 bases between the germline ends. The CDR3, as DNA: TGTGCCAGCAGGGATCGGGATACGCAGTATTTT. Residues: CASRDRDTQYF.

This clone occurred a few times. The chain recombines TRBV23-1 with TRBJ1-1, with D possibly TRBD1 on 5 matching bases. TRBV23-1 is filed as an ORF, its function uncertain. V was shortened by 5 bases and J by 5 bases, with 12 bases between the two germline ends. CDR3 length equals 13 residues. Here the CDR3 DNA reads TGCGCCAGCAGTGACAGAATACGGACTGAAGCTTTCTTT. Translation: CASSDRIRTEAFF.

This clone has more than one count but fewer than ten. The chain joins TRBV7-7 to TRBJ2-3; D remains ambiguous. Trimming removed 5 bases at V and 4 bases at J, with 13 bases between. CDR3 length: 14 amino acids. CDR1 and CDR2 from the germline V gene are SSHAT and FNYEAQ (reference sequence). The CDR3: CASSPASGADTQYF. The CDR3 bases are TGTGCCAGCAGCCCCGCCAGTGGGGCAGATACGCAGTATTTT.

The V and J genes are TRBV5-4 and TRBJ2-1, with TRBD1 as a possible D gene (7 bases). The CDR3 is 16 residues long. V was trimmed by 4 bases and J by 0 bases, leaving 14 bases between them. Germline V gives CDR1 SGHNT, CDR2 YYREEE (reference sequence). The DNA for the CDR3 is TGTGCCAGCAGCACCAGGGGGGCTCTCTCCTACAATGAGCAGTTCTTC. Amino acid sequence: CASSTRGALSYNEQFF. Drawing the rest from reference TRBV5-4 and TRBJ2-1, the complete variable domain is ETGVTQSPTHLIKTRGQQVTLRCSSQSGHNTVSWYQQALGQGPQFIFQYYREEENGRGNFPPRFSGLQFPNYSSELNVNALELDDSALYLCASSTRGALSYNEQFFGPGTRLTVL.